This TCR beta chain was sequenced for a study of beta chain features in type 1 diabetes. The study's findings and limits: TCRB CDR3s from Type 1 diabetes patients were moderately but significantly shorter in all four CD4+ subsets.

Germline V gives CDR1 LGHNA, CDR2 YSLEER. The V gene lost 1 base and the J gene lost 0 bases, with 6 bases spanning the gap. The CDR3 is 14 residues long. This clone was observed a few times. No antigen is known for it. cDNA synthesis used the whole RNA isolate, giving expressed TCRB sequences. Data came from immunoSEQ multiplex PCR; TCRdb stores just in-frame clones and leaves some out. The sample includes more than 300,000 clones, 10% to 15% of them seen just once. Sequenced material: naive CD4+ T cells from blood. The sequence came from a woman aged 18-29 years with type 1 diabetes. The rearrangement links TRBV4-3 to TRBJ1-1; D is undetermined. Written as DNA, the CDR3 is TGCGCCAGCAGCCAAGTGCGGGTGAACACTGAAGCTTTCTTT. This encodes CASSQVRVNTEAFF.